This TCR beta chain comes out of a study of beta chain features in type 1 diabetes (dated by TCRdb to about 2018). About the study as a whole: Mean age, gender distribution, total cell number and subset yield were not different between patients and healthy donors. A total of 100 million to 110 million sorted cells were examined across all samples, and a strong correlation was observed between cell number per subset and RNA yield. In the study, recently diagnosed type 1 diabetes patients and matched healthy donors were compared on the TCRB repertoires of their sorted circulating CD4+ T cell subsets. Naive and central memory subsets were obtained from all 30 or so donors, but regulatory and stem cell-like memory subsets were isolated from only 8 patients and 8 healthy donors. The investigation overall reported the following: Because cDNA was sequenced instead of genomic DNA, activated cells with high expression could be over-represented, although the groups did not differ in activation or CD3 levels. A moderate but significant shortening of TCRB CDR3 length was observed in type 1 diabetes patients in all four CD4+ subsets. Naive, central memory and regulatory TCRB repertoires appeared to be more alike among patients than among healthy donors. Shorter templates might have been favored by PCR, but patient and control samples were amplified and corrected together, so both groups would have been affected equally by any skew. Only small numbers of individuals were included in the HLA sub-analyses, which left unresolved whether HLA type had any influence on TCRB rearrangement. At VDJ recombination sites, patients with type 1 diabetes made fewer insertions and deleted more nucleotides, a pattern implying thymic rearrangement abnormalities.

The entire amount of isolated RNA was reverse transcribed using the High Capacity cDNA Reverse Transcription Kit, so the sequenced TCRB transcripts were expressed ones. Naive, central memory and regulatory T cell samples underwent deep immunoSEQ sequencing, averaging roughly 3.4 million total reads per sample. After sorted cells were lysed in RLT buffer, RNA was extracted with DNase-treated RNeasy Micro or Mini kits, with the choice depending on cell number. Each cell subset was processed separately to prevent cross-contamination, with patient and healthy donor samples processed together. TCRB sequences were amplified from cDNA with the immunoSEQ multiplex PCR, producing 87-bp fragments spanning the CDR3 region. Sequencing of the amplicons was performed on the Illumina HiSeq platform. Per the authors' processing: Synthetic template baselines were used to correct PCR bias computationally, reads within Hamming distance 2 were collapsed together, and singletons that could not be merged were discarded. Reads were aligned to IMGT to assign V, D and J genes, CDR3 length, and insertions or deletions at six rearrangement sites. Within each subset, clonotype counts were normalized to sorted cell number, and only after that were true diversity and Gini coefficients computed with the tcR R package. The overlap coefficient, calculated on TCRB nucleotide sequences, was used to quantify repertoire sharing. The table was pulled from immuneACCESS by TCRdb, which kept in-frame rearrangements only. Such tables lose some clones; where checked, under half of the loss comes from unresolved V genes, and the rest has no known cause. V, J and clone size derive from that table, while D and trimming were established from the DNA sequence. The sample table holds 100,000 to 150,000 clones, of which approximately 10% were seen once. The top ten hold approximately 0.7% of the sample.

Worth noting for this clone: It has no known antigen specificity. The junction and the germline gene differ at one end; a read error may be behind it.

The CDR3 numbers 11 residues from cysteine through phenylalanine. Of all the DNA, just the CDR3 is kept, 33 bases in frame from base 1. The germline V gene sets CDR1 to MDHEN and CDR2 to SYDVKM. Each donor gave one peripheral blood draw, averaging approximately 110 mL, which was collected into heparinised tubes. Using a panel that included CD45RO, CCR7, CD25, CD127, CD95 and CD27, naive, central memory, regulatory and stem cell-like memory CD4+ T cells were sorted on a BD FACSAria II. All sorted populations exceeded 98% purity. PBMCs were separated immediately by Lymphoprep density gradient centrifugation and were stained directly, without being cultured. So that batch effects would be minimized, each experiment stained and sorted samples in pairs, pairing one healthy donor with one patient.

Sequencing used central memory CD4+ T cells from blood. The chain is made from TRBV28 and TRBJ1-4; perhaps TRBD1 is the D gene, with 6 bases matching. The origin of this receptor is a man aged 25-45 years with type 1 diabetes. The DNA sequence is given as TGTGCCAGCAGTTCTGGGGGGGCGCAACATTTT. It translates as CASSSGGAQHF.